This T cell receptor (beta chain) stems from a study of OX40 agonist ivuxolimab in advanced cancers. Trimming removed 5 bases from V and 6 bases from J, with 14 bases in between. This CDR3 spans 14 amino acids. Looked up from germline, CDR1 is SNHLY and CDR2 is FYNNEI. The protocol was immunoSEQ multiplex PCR, while the TCRdb copy is restricted to in-frame clones and leaves out a portion. This table holds 75,000 to 90,000 clones, roughly 90% found once. Sequenced material: CD4+ or CD8+ T cells sorted from blood, taken in a trial of the OX40 agonist ivuxolimab. This sequence originates from an adult with an advanced solid tumor such as melanoma, head and neck, liver or kidney cancer. The chain couples TRBV2 to TRBJ2-1, with D possibly being TRBD2 (5 bases). Here the CDR3 reads CASSRLAPGNEQFF. Written as DNA, the CDR3 is TGTGCCAGCAGTCGGCTAGCTCCTGGCAATGAGCAGTTCTTC. The full variable domain, rest sourced from reference TRBV2 and TRBJ2-1, is EPEVTQTPSHQVTQMGQEVILRCVPISNHLYFYWYRQILGQKVEFLVSFYNNEISEKSEIFDDQFSVERPDGSNFTLKIRSTKLEDSAMYFCASSRLAPGNEQFFGPGTRLTVL.